The 21 T cell receptor beta chains below were found in one sample sequenced in a study of PD-L1 blockade in urothelial cancer. The method was immunoSEQ multiplex PCR; TCRdb's version includes in-frame clones alone and lacks a portion of them. This sample has some 50,000 clones; 70% to 90% occur once, and the top ten carry 3% to 5%. The material sequenced was PBMCs, taken around atezolizumab (anti-PD-L1) treatment. The origin of the receptors is an elderly man with urothelial cancer.

This sequence joins TRBV5-1 and TRBJ2-3, with 9 nucleotides matching TRBD2. The CDR3 covers 15 residues. V lost 3 bases, J lost 4 bases, and 6 bases stayed unmatched. Germline-derived CDR1 and CDR2 are SGHRS and YFSETQ. In nucleotides, the CDR3 is TGCGCCAGCAGCTCGGGTAGCGGGGGATCAGATACGCAGTATTTT. Its translation is CASSSGSGGSDTQYF.

The chain uses TRBV7-9 and TRBJ1-5; D possibly corresponds to TRBD1 (5 bases). Between the trimmed V and J ends, which lost 0 bases and 6 bases, there was a span of 21 bases. This CDR3 spans 18 amino acids. Germline assignment: CDR1 SEHNR and CDR2 FQNEAQ (reference sequence). CDR3: CASSLARAGREASQPQHF. The CDR3 bases are TGTGCCAGCAGCTTAGCGCGGGCGGGCAGGGAGGCATCTCAGCCCCAGCATTTT.

As regards this clone: At one boundary the junction diverges from the germline segment, which might be a read error. J is TRBJ2-3 and V is TRBV7-2; TRBD2 agrees at 9 bases. Germline-derived CDR1 and CDR2 are SGHTA and FQGNSA. CDR3 length equals 14 residues. The DNA of the CDR3 is TGTGCCAGCAGCGTAGCGGGAGCGATAGATACGCAGTATTTT. This translates into CASSVAGAIDTQYF.

The chain joins TRBV7-2 to TRBJ1-2; a weak D match, TRBD1 (6 bases). Looked up from germline, CDR1 is SGHTA and CDR2 is FQGNSA. The CDR3 extends over 15 amino acids. V dropped 6 bases and J dropped 0 bases, with 14 bases sitting between them. DNA of the CDR3: TGTGCCAGCAGTCAAAGGACAGATACTAACTATGGCTACACCTTC. As protein: CASSQRTDTNYGYTF. Complete variable domain (other parts from reference TRBV7-2 and TRBJ1-2): GAGVSQSPSNKVTEKGKDVELRCDPISGHTALYWYRQSLGQGLEFLIYFQGNSAPDKSGLPSDRFSAERTGGSVSTLTIQRTQQEDSAVYLCASSQRTDTNYGYTFGSGTRLTVV.

The J gene is TRBJ2-2, the V gene TRBV19; 8 bases match TRBD1. V shed 5 bases and J 0 bases; nucleotides not matched to a gene: 14. This CDR3 contains 19 residues. In germline, CDR1 is LNHDA, CDR2 SQIVND (reference sequence). The CDR3 region has the DNA TGTGCCAGTAGTCGCGGACAGGGAATTCTCCCTCCGAACACCGGGGAGCTGTTTTTT. This encodes CASSRGQGILPPNTGELFF.

The chain joins TRBV27 to TRBJ2-1, with TRBD2 matching over 14 bases. Germline-derived CDR1 and CDR2 are MNHEY and SMNVEV (reference sequence). V lost 5 bases to trimming and J lost 4 bases; unmatched junction nucleotides: 4. CDR3 length: 16 amino acids. The CDR3, as DNA: TGTGCCAGCAGTGGGGGGACTAGCGGGAGATACAATGAGCAGTTCTTC. This codes for CASSGGTSGRYNEQFF.

The CDR3 is CASARQGGTNTEAFF. The CDR3 DNA sequence: TGTGCCAGCGCGCGACAGGGAGGTACGAACACTGAAGCTTTCTTT. The chain is built from TRBV14 and TRBJ1-1, with 7 positions matching TRBD1. V dropped 8 bases and J dropped 1; count of bases not matched to a gene: 10. The CDR3 has 15 residues. Germline CDR1 is SGHDN and CDR2 is FVKESK. Supplemented by reference TRBV14 and TRBJ1-1, the full variable domain reads EAGVTQFPSHSVIEKGQTVTLRCDPISGHDNLYWYRRVMGKEIKFLLHFVKESKQDESGMPNNRFLAERTGGTYSTLKVQPAELEDSGVYFCASARQGGTNTEAFFGQGTRLTVV.

The J gene is TRBJ2-1, the V gene TRBV5-8; TRBD2 matches 11 bases. Germline CDR1 SGHTS, CDR2 YDEGEE. V lost 5 bases, J lost 6 bases, and 16 bases stayed unmatched. This CDR3 spans 18 amino acids. CDR3 sequence reads: CASSFTSGSIFGTNEQFF. As DNA, the CDR3 is TGTGCCAGCAGTTTTACTAGCGGGAGTATATTCGGGACCAATGAGCAGTTCTTC.

The genes are TRBV6-1 and TRBJ2-1, with 9 bases fitting TRBD2. This CDR3 is built from 15 residues. V shed 4 bases, J shed 7 bases, and the junction held 8 bases outside the gene matches. Germline CDR1 reads MNHNS; CDR2 reads SASEGT. The CDR3 loop reads CASSVGGRATNEQFF. The CDR3 coding sequence is TGTGCCAGCAGTGTTGGCGGGAGGGCCACGAATGAGCAGTTCTTC.

The genes are TRBV4-1 and TRBJ2-3; TRBD2 matches 8 bases. Germline-derived CDR1 and CDR2 are MGHRA and YSYEKL. V gave up 1 base and J gave up 2 bases; unmatched junction bases: 5. The CDR3 consists of 16 residues. The CDR3 DNA follows: TGCGCCAGCAGCCAAGGTTGGCGGGAGGACACAGATACGCAGTATTTT. It yields the protein CASSQGWREDTDTQYF.

This chain uses TRBV7-9 with TRBJ2-3, with TRBD2 as a possible D gene (5 bases). The CDR3 totals 14 residues. CDR1 and CDR2 from the germline V gene are SEHNR and FQNEAQ (reference sequence). V was shortened by 2 bases and J by 6 bases, with 12 bases between the two germline ends. The CDR3 reads CASSLRTPGDTQYF. The DNA of the CDR3 is TGTGCCAGCAGCTTAAGGACTCCTGGGGATACGCAGTATTTT.

This clone occurred a few times. This rearrangement joins TRBV19 to TRBJ2-1, with D tentatively TRBD1 (5 bases). Per germline, CDR1 LNHDA and CDR2 SQIVND (reference sequence). The CDR3 length is 16 residues. Trimming pared 5 bases from V and 2 bases from J, leaving 16 bases between. This CDR3 reads CASSPFGAAAYNEQFF. In DNA form, the CDR3 reads TGTGCCAGTAGTCCCTTTGGGGCGGCCGCCTACAATGAGCAGTTCTTC.

The chain recombines TRBV27 with TRBJ2-2; a weak D match, TRBD2 (6 bases). CDR3 length: 17 amino acids. From germline, CDR1 is MNHEY and CDR2 SMNVEV (reference sequence). The ends were cut back, 2 bases at V and 0 bases at J, with 13 bases in the middle. The CDR3 bases are TGTGCCAGCAGTTTAAGGGCGGGGCAGACGAACACCGGGGAGCTGTTTTTT. It specifies CASSLRAGQTNTGELFF.

J is TRBJ1-1 and V is TRBV28; D uncertain. V was clipped by 3 bases and J by 2 bases, with 7 bases between them. Germline V lookup: CDR1 MDHEN, CDR2 SYDVKM. The CDR3 length is 13 residues. The CDR3 coding sequence is TGTGCCAGCAGTTTCATGAGCAACACTGAAGCTTTCTTT. As protein: CASSFMSNTEAFF.

The genes are TRBV5-4 and TRBJ2-2; 7 nucleotides agree with TRBD2. CDR3 length equals 17 residues. J lost 0 bases, V lost 0 bases, and 5 bases had no gene match. Per germline, CDR1 SGHNT and CDR2 YYREEE (reference sequence). The CDR3 is CASSLEPSGSNTGELFF. CDR3 coding DNA: TGTGCCAGCAGCTTGGAGCCTAGCGGATCGAACACCGGGGAGCTGTTTTTT.

The rearrangement joins TRBV9 to TRBJ2-3, with unresolved D. Trimming removed 4 bases from V and 0 bases from J, with 18 bases in between. CDR3 size: 17 residues. Germline V gives CDR1 SGDLS, CDR2 YYNGEE. The CDR3 loop is CASSPLSKRLSTDTQYF. The CDR3 nucleotides read TGTGCCAGCAGCCCCCTTAGCAAACGGTTAAGCACAGATACGCAGTATTTT.

V gene TRBV27 combines with J gene TRBJ1-1, with TRBD1 as a possible D gene (5 bases). The CDR3 extends over 14 amino acids. Germline CDR1 and CDR2: MNHEY and SMNVEV (reference sequence). The germline V and J ends were trimmed by 5 bases and 0 bases, with 10 bases remaining between them. The CDR3 spells CASSRGDLNTEAFF. In DNA form, the CDR3 reads TGTGCCAGCAGTCGGGGGGACCTGAACACTGAAGCTTTCTTT.

V gene TRBV11-2 combines with J gene TRBJ1-4; no clear D gene. Looked up from germline, CDR1 is SGHAT and CDR2 is FQNNGV. The CDR3 has 15 residues. V lost 1 base and J lost 7, with 13 bases in between. CDR3 region: CASSLGWTELEKLFF. Here the CDR3 DNA reads TGTGCCAGCAGCTTAGGGTGGACTGAGCTTGAAAAACTGTTTTTT.

The rearrangement links TRBV5-1 to TRBJ1-3, with TRBD1 identical over 8 bases. CDR1 is SGHRS, CDR2 YFSETQ, per germline. J gave up 7 bases and V 0 bases, and 12 bases lay outside the gene matches. CDR3 length: 17 residues. CDR3 region: CASSLGPATGARNTIYF. For the CDR3, the DNA is TGCGCCAGCAGCTTGGGCCCCGCGACAGGGGCCCGGAACACCATATATTTT.

The rearrangement uses TRBV21-1 and TRBJ2-1; whether TRBD1, the table's D call, matches the DNA was not checked. TRBV21-1 is annotated as a pseudogene. The CDR3 sequence is 12 residues long. The CDR3 reads CASSFRDREQFF. The DNA for the CDR3 is TGTGCCAGCAGCTTTAGGGACAGGGAGCAGTTCTTC.

As for this clone: Other nucleotide sequences from this sample produce the same CDR3. The chain carries TRBV30 and TRBJ2-7, with 7 bases matching TRBD2. The CDR3 has 14 amino acids. Germline V gives CDR1 GTSNPN, CDR2 SVGIG (reference sequence). With 0 bases clipped from V and 4 bases from J, the junction kept 6 bases outside the gene matches. DNA for the CDR3: TGTGCCTGGAGTGTAAGCGGCGGGAGATACGAGCAGTACTTC. Residues: CAWSVSGGRYEQYF.